This TCR beta chain is drawn from a study of radiotherapy plus CTLA-4 blockade in lung cancer. General study findings and limits: Blood saw expansion of tumor-derived TCR clones after radiotherapy plus ipilimumab.

TCRdb's table, derived via immunoSEQ multiplex PCR, lists solely in-frame clones and lacks some. The sample has some 41,000 clones, about 70% seen once; the top ten hold 20% to 30%. Germline V gene lookup returns CDR1 SQVTM and CDR2 ANQGSEA. V trimming: 7 bases; J trimming: 5 bases; junction bases outside the gene matches: 4. The CDR3 is 13 residues long. To note about this clone: Its specificity is not known.

Focal radiation and CTLA-4 blockade (ipilimumab) were tested in chemo-refractory metastatic non-small-cell lung cancer patients. This chain connects TRBV29-1 to TRBJ2-5; 13 bases map to TRBD2. This clonotype originated in a human donor with non-small cell lung cancer who had a partial response to radiotherapy plus ipilimumab. Sequencing was performed on peripheral blood, taken from a patient treated with radiotherapy plus ipilimumab. As DNA, the CDR3 is TGCAGCGGGACTAGCGGGGGTTTGGAGACCCAGTACTTC. This gives the protein CSGTSGGLETQYF.